The clone carrying this TCR beta chain has ten or more counts. Its cognate antigen is unknown. The data belong to a study of CD8+CD57+ T cells in acquired aplastic anemia. Study context: Sorted cells (CD4+ and CD8+) yielded DNA amounts that averaged approximately 3.1 ug. Reads per healthy sample averaged about 9.8 million (CD4+) and 11.0 million (CD8+). Study-wide results and caveats: Patients and controls had CD8+ Simpson's diversity values that were not significantly distinct. Shared by patients and controls, approximately 28 CD8+ CDR3s were abundant in patients.

According to the study, genomic DNA was the template for TCR beta VDJ and CDR3 profiling. Each CDR3 protein is one row after TCRdb ran MiXCR on the reads. The table has under 200,000 distinct CDR3 sequences, 35% to 55% seen once. The CDR3 runs to 14 residues. The V gene's germline CDR1 is SGHDN and CDR2 FVKESK. V was trimmed by 2 bases and J by 1 base, leaving 9 bases between them. Sequenced material: sorted CD4+, CD8+, or CD8+CD57+ T cells (not recorded which) from PBMCs. This sequence joins TRBV14 and TRBJ2-7; no definite D call. This clonotype was obtained from a human donor in good health. The CDR3 nucleotides are TGTGCCAGCAGCCAATTACGGTCGTCCTACGAGCAGTACTTC. It is translated as CASSQLRSSYEQYF.